A single T cell receptor (beta chain) is shown here with its context. These data originate in a study of blood T cell repertoires in COVID-19. About the study: PBMCs, B-cell-depleted T cells, or T cells provided the cDNA or gDNA that made up the material.

This CDR3 region has 12 residues. CDR1 is LGHNT, CDR2 FRNRAP, per germline. V was shortened by 6 bases and J by 7 bases, with 10 bases between the two germline ends. The data were produced by immunoSEQ multiplex PCR, yet TCRdb's version contains in-frame clones alone and is incomplete. The sample lists around 58,000 clones, 75% to 85% seen once, with about 18% in the top ten. The receptor's source is a human donor in a cohort sampled during active COVID-19. The chain employs TRBV12-5 and TRBJ1-5; tentatively, D is TRBD1 (5 bases). The specimen was peripheral blood. DNA for the CDR3: TGTGCTAGTGGACCCCGGGGGCAGCCCCAGCATTTT. It specifies CASGPRGQPQHF.